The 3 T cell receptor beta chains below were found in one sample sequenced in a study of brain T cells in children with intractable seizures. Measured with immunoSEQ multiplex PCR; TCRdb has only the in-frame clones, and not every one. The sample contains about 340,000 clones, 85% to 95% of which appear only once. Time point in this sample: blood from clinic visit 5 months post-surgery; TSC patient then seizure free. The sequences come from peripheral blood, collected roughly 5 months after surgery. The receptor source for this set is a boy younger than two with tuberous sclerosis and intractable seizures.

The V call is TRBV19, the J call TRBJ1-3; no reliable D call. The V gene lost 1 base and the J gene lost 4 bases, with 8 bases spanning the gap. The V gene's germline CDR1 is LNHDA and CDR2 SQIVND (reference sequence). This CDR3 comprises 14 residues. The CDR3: CASSIAGEGNTIYF. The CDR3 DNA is TGTGCCAGTAGTATAGCCGGAGAAGGAAACACCATATATTTT.

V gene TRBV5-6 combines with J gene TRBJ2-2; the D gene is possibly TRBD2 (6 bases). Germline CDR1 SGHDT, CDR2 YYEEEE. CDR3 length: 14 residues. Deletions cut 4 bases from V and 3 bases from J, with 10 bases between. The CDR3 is CASSRGGYTGELFF. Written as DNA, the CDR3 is TGTGCCAGCAGCCGGGGAGGTTACACCGGGGAGCTGTTTTTT. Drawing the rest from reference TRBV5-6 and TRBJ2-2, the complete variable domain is DAGVTQSPTHLIKTRGQQVTLRCSPKSGHDTVSWYQQALGQGPQFIFQYYEEEERQRGNFPDRFSGHQFPNYSSELNVNALLLGDSALYLCASSRGGYTGELFFGEGSRLTVL.

The CDR3 DNA is TGTGCCAGCACCTACGTAGGGACCCCCTACAATGAGCAGTTCTTC. It is translated as CASTYVGTPYNEQFF. V usage is TRBV7-9 and J usage is TRBJ2-1; D may be TRBD1 or TRBD2 (5 bases each). In germline, CDR1 is SEHNR, CDR2 FQNEAQ (reference sequence). CDR3 length equals 15 residues. V lost 7 bases, J lost 2 bases, and 15 bases lay in between.